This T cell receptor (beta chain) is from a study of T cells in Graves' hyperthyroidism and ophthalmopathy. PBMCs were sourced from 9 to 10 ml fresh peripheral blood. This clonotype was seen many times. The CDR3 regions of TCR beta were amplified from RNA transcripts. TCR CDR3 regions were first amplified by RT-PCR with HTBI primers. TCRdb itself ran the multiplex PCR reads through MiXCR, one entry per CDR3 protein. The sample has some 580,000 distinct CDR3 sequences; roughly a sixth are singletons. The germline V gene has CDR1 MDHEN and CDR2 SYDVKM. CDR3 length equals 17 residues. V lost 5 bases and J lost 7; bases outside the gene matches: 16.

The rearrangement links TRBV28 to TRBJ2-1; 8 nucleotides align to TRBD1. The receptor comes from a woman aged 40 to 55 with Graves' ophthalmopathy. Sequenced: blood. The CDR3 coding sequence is TGTGCCAGCAGTCCCCTGCGGCAGGGGGCGGGTAGAAATGAGCAGTTCTTC. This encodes CASSPLRQGAGRNEQFF. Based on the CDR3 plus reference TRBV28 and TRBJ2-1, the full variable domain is DVKVTQSSRYLVKRTGEKVFLECVQDMDHENMFWYRQDPGLGLRLIYFSYDVKMKEKGDIPEGYSVSREKKERFSLILESASTNQTSMYLCASSPLRQGAGRNEQFFGPGTRLTVL.